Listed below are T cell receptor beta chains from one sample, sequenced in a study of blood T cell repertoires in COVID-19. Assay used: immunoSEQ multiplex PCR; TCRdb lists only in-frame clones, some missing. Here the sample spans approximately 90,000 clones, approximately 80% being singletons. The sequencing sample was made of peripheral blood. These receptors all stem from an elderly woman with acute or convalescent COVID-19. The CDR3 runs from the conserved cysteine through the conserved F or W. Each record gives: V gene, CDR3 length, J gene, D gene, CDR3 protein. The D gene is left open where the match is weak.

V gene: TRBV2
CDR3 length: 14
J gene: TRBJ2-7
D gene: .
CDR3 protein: CASSGGQAPYEQYF

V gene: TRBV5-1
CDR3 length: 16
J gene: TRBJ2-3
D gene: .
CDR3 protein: CASSLWGPGEADTQYF

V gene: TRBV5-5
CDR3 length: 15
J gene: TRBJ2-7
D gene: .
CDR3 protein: CASSLEGRGPYEQYF

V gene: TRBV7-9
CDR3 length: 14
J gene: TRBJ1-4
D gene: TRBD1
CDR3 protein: CASSPDRLGEKLFF

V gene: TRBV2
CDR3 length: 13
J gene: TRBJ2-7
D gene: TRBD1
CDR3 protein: CASSKETGREQYF

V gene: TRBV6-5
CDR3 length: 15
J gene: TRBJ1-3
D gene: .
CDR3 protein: CASRLTGNSGNTIYF

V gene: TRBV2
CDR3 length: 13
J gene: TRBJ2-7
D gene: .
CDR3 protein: CASRAEGWSEQYF

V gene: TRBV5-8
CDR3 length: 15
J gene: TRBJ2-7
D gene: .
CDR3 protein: CASSLGASASYEQYF

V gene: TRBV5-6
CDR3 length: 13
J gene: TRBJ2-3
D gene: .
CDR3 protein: CASSSSGSDTQYF

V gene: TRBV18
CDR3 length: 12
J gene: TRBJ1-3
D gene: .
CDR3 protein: CASSPSSDTIYF

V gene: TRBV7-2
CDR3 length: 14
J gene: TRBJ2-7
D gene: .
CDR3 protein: CASSLVVQVYEQYF

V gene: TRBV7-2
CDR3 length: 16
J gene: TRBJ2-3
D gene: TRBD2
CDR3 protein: CASSLALAGAPDTQYF

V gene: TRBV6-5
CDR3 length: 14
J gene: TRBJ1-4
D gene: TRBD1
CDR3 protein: CASRSQGAREKLFF

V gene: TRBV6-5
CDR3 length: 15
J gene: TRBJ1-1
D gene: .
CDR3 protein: CASSYSLTGNTEAFF

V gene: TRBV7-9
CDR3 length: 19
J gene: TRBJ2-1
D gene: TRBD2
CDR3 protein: CASSHHVTSGRATYNEQFF

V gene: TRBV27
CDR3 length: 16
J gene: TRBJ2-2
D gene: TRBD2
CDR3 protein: CASRASGRAQTGELFF

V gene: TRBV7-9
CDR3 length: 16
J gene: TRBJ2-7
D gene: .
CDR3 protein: CASSPDRSHASRRMYF

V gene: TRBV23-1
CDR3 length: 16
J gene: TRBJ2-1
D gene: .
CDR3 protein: CASSPTQRNPYNEQFF

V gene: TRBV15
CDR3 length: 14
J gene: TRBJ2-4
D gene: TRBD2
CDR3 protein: CATSFGMAGDIQYF

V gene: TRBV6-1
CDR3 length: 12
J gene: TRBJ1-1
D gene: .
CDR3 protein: CASSGQYRLLFF

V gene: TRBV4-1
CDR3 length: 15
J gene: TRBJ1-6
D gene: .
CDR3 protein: CASSQEGQYNSPLHF

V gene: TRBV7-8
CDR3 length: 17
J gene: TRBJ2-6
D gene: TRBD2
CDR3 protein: CASSRTSGSTGANVLTF

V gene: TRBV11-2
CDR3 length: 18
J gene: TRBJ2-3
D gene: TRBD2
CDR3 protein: CASSLVPGLAGVPDTQYF

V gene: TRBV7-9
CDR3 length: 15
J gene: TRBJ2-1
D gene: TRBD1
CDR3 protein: CATVGTGGSYNEQFF

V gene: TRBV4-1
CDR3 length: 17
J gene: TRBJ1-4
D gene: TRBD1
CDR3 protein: CASSQGNYRDRNEKLFF

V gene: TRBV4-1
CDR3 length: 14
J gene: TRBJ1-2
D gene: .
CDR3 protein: CASSGQTPNYGYTF

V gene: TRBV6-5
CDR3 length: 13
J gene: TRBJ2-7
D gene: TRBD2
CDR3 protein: CASLGLAGDEQYF

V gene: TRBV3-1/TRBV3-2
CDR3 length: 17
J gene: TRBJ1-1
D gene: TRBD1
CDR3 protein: CASSQWTGGAPDTEAFF

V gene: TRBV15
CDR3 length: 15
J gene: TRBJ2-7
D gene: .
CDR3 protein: CATSRGQGKSYEQYF

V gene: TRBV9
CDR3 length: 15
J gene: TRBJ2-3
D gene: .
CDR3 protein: CASTLSGLRTDTQYF

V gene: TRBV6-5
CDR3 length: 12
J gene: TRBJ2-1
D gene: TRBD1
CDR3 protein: CASSQQGIEQFF

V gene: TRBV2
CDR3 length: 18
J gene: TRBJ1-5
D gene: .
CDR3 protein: CASRAPFGGRGSNQPQHF

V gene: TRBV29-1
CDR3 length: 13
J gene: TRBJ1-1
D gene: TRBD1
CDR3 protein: CSARTGENTEAFF

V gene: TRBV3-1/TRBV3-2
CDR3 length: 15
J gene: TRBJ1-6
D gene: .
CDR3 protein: CASSQGSGGGSPLHF

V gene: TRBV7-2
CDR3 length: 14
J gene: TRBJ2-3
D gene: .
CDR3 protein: CASSPQAGTDTQYF